A few counts support the clone carrying this T cell receptor (beta chain). The antigen remains undetermined. TCRdb fed the RT-PCR reads into MiXCR, producing one record per CDR3 protein. The data show some 500,000 distinct CDR3 sequences, over 25% seen once. CDR1 and CDR2 (germline): MNHEY, SVGEGT. V dropped 6 bases and J dropped 2; count of bases not matched to a gene: 4. The CDR3 sequence is 15 residues long. The data were taken from a study of response to subunit inactivated influenza vaccine. Study results and caveats: It was suggested by the authors that few new T cells are recruited by each seasonal influenza vaccination.

The V gene is TRBV6-2 or TRBV6-3, the J gene TRBJ2-7, with TRBD2 matching 13 bases. Sequenced here: CD4+ T cells sorted from PBMCs, sampled about 5 days after vaccination. The TCR comes from a man aged 45 to 65 who received an inactivated influenza vaccine. This CDR3 reads CASSGTSGTTYEQYF. The CDR3 DNA reads as TGTGCCAGCAGCGGGACTAGCGGGACAACCTACGAGCAGTACTTC.